Listed below are T cell receptor beta chains from one sample, sequenced in a study of OX40 agonist ivuxolimab in advanced cancers. TCRdb's copy holds only in-frame clones and misses some; the assay was immunoSEQ multiplex PCR. The repertoire holds about 48,000 clones, 85% to 90% seen once, with around 30% in the top ten. This material consisted of CD4+ or CD8+ T cells sorted from blood, taken in a trial of the OX40 agonist ivuxolimab. The receptors were sampled from an adult with an advanced solid tumor such as melanoma, head and neck, liver or kidney cancer. The CDR3 runs from the conserved cysteine through the conserved F or W. D genes are given only for firm matches. Size is omitted from some rows. Given values are once, few, many or a class for expanded clones.

>TRBV6-5|NA|NA|TRBJ2-7
CASSYGVGEQYF
TGTGCCAGCAGTTACGGGGTAGGCGAGCAGTACTTC
>TRBV29-1|NA|TRBD2|TRBJ2-1
CSVIGLAGSNEQFF
TGCAGCGTCATAGGACTAGCGGGCAGCAATGAGCAGTTCTTC
>TRBV19|NA|NA|TRBJ2-7
CASSIDLQVRSYEQYF
TGTGCCAGTAGTATAGATCTTCAGGTGCGGTCCTACGAGCAGTACTTC
>TRBV11-2|NA|NA|TRBJ2-7
CASSLGGGPYEQYF
TGTGCCAGCAGCTTAGGGGGTGGTCCCTACGAGCAGTACTTC
>TRBV6-5|NA|NA|TRBJ2-1
CASSYLGAYNEQFF
TGTGCCAGCAGTTACTTGGGAGCCTACAATGAGCAGTTCTTC
>TRBV19|once|NA|TRBJ2-1
CASSIAGDEQFF
TGTGCCAGTAGTATTGCAGGGGATGAGCAGTTCTTC
>TRBV6-1|once|NA|TRBJ2-5
CASSEERETQYF
TGTGCCAGCAGTGAAGAACGGGAGACCCAGTACTTC
>TRBV4-1|NA|NA|TRBJ2-7
CASSQGLGSYEQYF
TGCGCCAGCAGCCAAGGTCTTGGGTCCTACGAGCAGTACTTC
>TRBV27|NA|NA|TRBJ2-7
CASSLLPFYYEQYF
TGTGCCAGCAGTTTATTGCCTTTTTACTACGAGCAGTACTTC
>TRBV2|once|TRBD1|TRBJ1-1
CASTDRGTEAFF
TGTGCCAGCACGGACAGGGGGACTGAAGCTTTCTTT
>TRBV9|NA|NA|TRBJ1-2
CASSGGRREAYYGYTF
TGTGCCAGCAGCGGGGGTCGGAGGGAGGCGTACTATGGCTACACCTTC
>TRBV5-1|NA|NA|TRBJ2-1
CASSLDSYTAYNEQFF
TGCGCCAGCAGCTTGGACAGCTACACCGCCTACAATGAGCAGTTCTTC
>TRBV7-9|NA|NA|TRBJ2-7
CASSLMGFYEQYF
TGTGCCAGCAGCTTAATGGGTTTCTACGAGCAGTACTTC
>TRBV28|NA|NA|TRBJ1-2
CASSRLLSRTENYGYTF
TGTGCCAGCAGTCGGCTACTCTCAAGGACGGAAAACTATGGCTACACCTTC
>TRBV15|NA|NA|TRBJ2-3
CATSEGAPYSTDTQYF
TGTGCCACCAGCGAGGGAGCCCCATACAGCACAGATACGCAGTATTTT
>TRBV6-5|NA|NA|TRBJ1-1
CASSSGGEAFF
TGTGCCAGCAGTTCTGGCGGTGAAGCTTTCTTT
>TRBV5-3|NA|NA|TRBJ2-1
CARSEHRGGGYNEQFF
TGTGCCAGAAGCGAGCACAGGGGAGGAGGTTACAATGAGCAGTTCTTC
>TRBV7-3|NA|TRBD2|TRBJ2-1
CASSSGLAGLDEQFF
TGTGCCAGCAGCTCGGGACTAGCGGGATTAGATGAGCAGTTCTTC
>TRBV7-9|NA|TRBD1|TRBJ1-5
CASSAGQGRQPQHF
TGTGCCAGCAGCGCGGGACAGGGTCGACAGCCCCAGCATTTT
>TRBV13|NA|NA|TRBJ2-7
CASSLAPHSYEQYF
TGTGCCAGCAGCTTAGCACCCCACTCCTACGAGCAGTACTTC
>TRBV28|NA|NA|TRBJ1-2
CASSFTGAWEGYTF
TGTGCCAGCAGTTTCACGGGGGCTTGGGAAGGCTACACCTTC
>TRBV4-1|NA|NA|TRBJ2-7
CASSQDRLMGEQYF
TGCGCCAGCAGCCAAGATCGGCTTATGGGCGAGCAGTACTTC